The clone carrying this T cell receptor beta chain was picked up many times. Researchers used genomic DNA as the template to profile TCR beta VDJ and CDR3. TCRdb re-called the reads with MiXCR, one entry per CDR3 protein. Of about 470,000 distinct CDR3 sequences listed, roughly a third were seen once; the top ten hold roughly 0.89%. This entry belongs to a study of CD8+CD57+ T cells in acquired aplastic anemia. Study-wide background: Sorting CD4+ and CD8+ cells gave DNA averaging approximately 3 ug.

Germline V gene lookup returns CDR1 SGHVS and CDR2 FNYEAQ. The junction had 9 bases not matched to a gene; V was cut back by 5 bases and J by 5 bases. CDR3 size: 15 residues. Only patients with CD8+CD57+ cell expansion on flow cytometry were chosen for sequencing. Blood samples were obtained from patients who had received no prior therapy. The receptor's source is a human donor with aplastic anemia. V is TRBV7-6 and J is TRBJ2-3, with TRBD1 matching over 8 bases. The material sequenced was sorted CD4+, CD8+, or CD8+CD57+ T cells (not recorded which) from PBMCs. The chain's CDR3 is CASSTRQGLGDTQYF. The CDR3 DNA reads as TGTGCCAGCAGCACGCGACAGGGGTTAGGAGATACGCAGTATTTT.